This T cell receptor beta chain was found in a study of cytomegalovirus exposure and HLA in healthy donors. The PCR ran on 60 Vbeta and 13 Jbeta primers. Using immunoSEQ multiplex PCR, the repertoire was profiled, and TCRdb retains in-frame clones only, with some absent. Of more than 90,000 clones in the sample, approximately 74% were seen once. The trim removed 5 bases at V and 6 bases at J, leaving 15 bases unmatched. This CDR3 is 19 amino acids long. Looked up from germline, CDR1 is MNHEY and CDR2 is SMNVEV (reference sequence). Study conclusions and caveats: Researchers reported in a later analysis that a missense DCLRE1C variant was tied to TCR beta V- and J-gene trimming. A few chains tied to CMV proved CMV antigen-specific in vitro. Per a prior analysis, the majority of TCR beta V segments were productive roughly 87% or roughly 30% of the time. CMV serostatus was the only immune exposure information that was available.

Concerning this clone: No antigen is known for it.

This receptor was obtained from a woman between 45 and 60 years old in good health and CMV-seropositive. The sample taken for sequencing was PBMCs. The V call is TRBV27, the J call TRBJ2-3; 15 positions match TRBD2. CDR3 DNA sequence: TGTGCCAGCAGTATTCTACCGGGACTAGCGGGAGGAAGTGCGGATACGCAGTATTTT. This encodes CASSILPGLAGGSADTQYF.